Shown below are 15 T cell receptor beta chains from a single sample sequenced in a study of blood T cell repertoires in COVID-19. Sequencing used immunoSEQ multiplex PCR; TCRdb keeps in-frame clones, though not all of them. The sample contains more than 300,000 clones, 85% to 95% of which appear only once. Input material: PBMCs or T cells enriched from blood (not recorded which). The receptors come from a woman aged 25 to 39 who had been exposed to COVID-19.

This clone showed up just once. The genes are TRBV19 and TRBJ1-1, with D tentatively TRBD1 (5 bases). The germline V gene has CDR1 LNHDA and CDR2 SQIVND (reference sequence). The V gene lost 3 bases and the J gene lost 3 bases, with 8 bases spanning the gap. CDR3 length: 13 amino acids. The CDR3 loop is CASSIRGDTEAFF. For the CDR3, the DNA is TGTGCCAGTAGTATTAGGGGCGACACTGAAGCTTTCTTT.

V gene TRBV7-2 combines with J gene TRBJ1-6; maybe TRBD1 (5 bases). CDR3 length: 12 amino acids. The germline gives CDR1 SGHTA, CDR2 FQGNSA. The V gene lost 1 base and the J gene lost 14 bases, with 9 bases spanning the gap. The CDR3: CASSLGVGALHF. In DNA form, the CDR3 reads TGTGCCAGCAGCTTAGGGGTAGGGGCCCTCCACTTT.

V usage is TRBV28 and J usage is TRBJ2-3; D remains ambiguous. CDR3 length: 12 residues. The germline CDR1 and CDR2 sequences are MDHEN and SYDVKM. V was shortened by 6 bases and J by 7 bases, with 11 bases between the two germline ends. CDR3 nucleotide sequence: TGTGCCAGCAGCCCCGAGCTGTATACGCAGTATTTT. It yields the protein CASSPELYTQYF.

The genes are TRBV9 and TRBJ2-5; 7 bases align to TRBD2. There are 17 residues in the CDR3. The V gene end was trimmed by 4 bases and the J gene end by 4 bases; junction bases not matched to a gene: 16. CDR1 and CDR2 (germline): SGDLS, YYNGEE. CDR3 in DNA: TGTGCCAGCAGCCAGGGTCGGGGGGTTGTGGGTGGAGAGACCCAGTACTTC. Translation gives CASSQGRGVVGGETQYF.

The chain links TRBV7-9 to TRBJ1-2, with TRBD1 as a possible D gene (5 bases). V was shortened by 5 bases and J by 2 bases, with 15 bases between the two germline ends. In germline, CDR1 is SEHNR, CDR2 FQNEAQ (reference sequence). CDR3 length equals 15 residues. This chain's CDR3 is CASSLTDGGNYGYTF. For the CDR3, the DNA is TGTGCCAGCAGCCTCACCGACGGGGGGAACTATGGCTACACCTTC.

J is TRBJ2-6 and V is TRBV6-2 or TRBV6-3; D may be TRBD2 (5 bases). Germline CDR1 MNHEY, CDR2 SVGEGT. This CDR3 contains 17 residues. V lost 2 bases and J lost 0, with 11 bases in between. CDR3 nucleotides: TGTGCCAGCAGTTACGGCGGACTTGACTCTGGGGCCAACGTCCTGACTTTC. As protein: CASSYGGLDSGANVLTF.

The chain links TRBV4-1 to TRBJ2-4; 7 nucleotides match TRBD1. J was trimmed by 2 bases and V by 2 bases; bases with no gene match: 6. The CDR3 has 16 amino acids. Germline V lookup: CDR1 MGHRA, CDR2 YSYEKL. The DNA for the CDR3 is TGCGCCAGCAGCCAACCGAGACAGGGCACCAAAAACATTCAGTACTTC. It encodes CASSQPRQGTKNIQYF.

This clone was seen only once. CDR3 DNA sequence: TGTGCCATCAGTGGGGGCGGGGAGGCCTCCTTCACAGATACGCAGTATTTT. Its translation: CAISGGGEASFTDTQYF. V is TRBV10-3 and J is TRBJ2-3, with D maybe TRBD2 (6 bases). The germline gives CDR1 ENHRY, CDR2 SYGVKD. The CDR3 is 17 amino acids. Trimming removed 4 bases at V and 2 bases at J, with 19 bases between.

V gene TRBV30 combines with J gene TRBJ2-1; 7 positions match TRBD2. The CDR3 covers 14 residues. V dropped 5 bases and J dropped 2; count of bases not matched to a gene: 6. Per germline, CDR1 GTSNPN and CDR2 SVGIG (reference sequence). The CDR3: CAWEWAGAYNEQFF. The CDR3 coding sequence is TGTGCCTGGGAGTGGGCGGGGGCCTACAATGAGCAGTTCTTC.

The chain uses TRBV3-1 (or the pseudogene TRBV3-2) and TRBJ2-7, with D perhaps matching TRBD1 (6 bases). Germline-derived CDR1 and CDR2 are LGHDT and YNNKEL (reference sequence). Trimming took off 0 bases at V and 8 bases at J, with 20 bases between the two ends. The CDR3 contains 16 residues. The CDR3 bases are TGTGCCAGCAGCCAAGATGGGACACGCTTTAACCAACAGCAGTACTTC. It translates to CASSQDGTRFNQQQYF.

The genes are TRBV6-1 and TRBJ2-7, with TRBD1 identical over 9 bases. Germline CDR1 MNHNS, CDR2 SASEGT. The CDR3 covers 15 residues. The V segment lost 3 bases and the J segment 4 bases; nucleotides outside the gene matches: 7. The CDR3 loop reads CASSDPGQGKYEQYF. CDR3 coding DNA: TGTGCCAGCAGTGACCCGGGACAGGGAAAATACGAGCAGTACTTC.

In this sample, this clone turned up once. This sequence may be a read error, since a much larger clone differs from it by one base. The V and J genes are TRBV12-3 or TRBV12-4 and TRBJ1-1; no clear D gene. The CDR3 extends over 13 amino acids. The V end lost 2 bases, the J end lost 1 base, and 5 bases lay between the germline ends. CDR3 protein: CASSLTANTEAFF. CDR3 coding DNA: TGTGCCAGCAGTTTAACAGCGAACACTGAAGCTTTCTTT.

The rearrangement links TRBV7-9 to TRBJ1-1; perhaps TRBD1 as D (6 bases). V dropped 2 bases and J dropped 10 bases, with 20 bases sitting between them. This CDR3 has 15 amino acids. CDR1 is SEHNR, CDR2 FQNEAQ, per germline (reference sequence). The CDR3, as DNA: TGTGCCAGCAGCTTAAGCGTAGTCACAGGGAGTAGAGCTTTCTTT. It specifies CASSLSVVTGSRAFF.

The V gene is TRBV6-5, the J gene TRBJ1-6; D is unresolved. The CDR3 length is 13 residues. The germline gives CDR1 MNHEY, CDR2 SVGAGI. Trimming left V 7 bases short and J 11 bases short, with 15 bases between. The CDR3 DNA reads TGTGCCAGCACCCAACGGGAGGGCACACCCCTCCACTTT. This sequence encodes CASTQREGTPLHF.

This chain joins TRBV4-1 and TRBJ2-3, with D possibly matching TRBD1 (5 bases). Trimming cost V 7 bases and J 0 bases, with 11 bases left between them. The V gene's germline CDR1 is MGHRA and CDR2 YSYEKL. This CDR3 spans 14 amino acids. CDR3 protein: CASKTTESTDTQYF. In DNA, the CDR3 is TGCGCCAGCAAGACGACAGAGAGCACAGATACGCAGTATTTT.